The 11 T cell receptor beta chains presented below share a single source sample, sequenced in a study of T cell responses to AZD1222 COVID-19 vaccine. Only in-frame clones appear in the TCRdb table, and some are missing; sequencing was by immunoSEQ multiplex PCR. The sample has about 190,000 clones; approximately 91% are singletons. The sequenced sample was peripheral blood, obtained on day 0 of AZD1222 vaccination. Receptor source: an adult in good health.

The J gene is TRBJ2-1, the V gene TRBV24-1; D might be TRBD2 (6 bases). V gave up 12 bases and J gave up 1 base, with 18 bases separating them. CDR1 is KGHDR and CDR2 is SFDVKD in the germline V gene. CDR3 length: 15 amino acids. The CDR3 DNA sequence: TGTGCCTCGACCCTCCGGGACTTTTCCTACAATGAGCAGTTCTTC. Translating it yields CASTLRDFSYNEQFF.

Concerning this clone itself: Different DNA sequences within this sample yield the same CDR3. The rearrangement uses TRBV7-2 and TRBJ1-5; no clear D. Germline CDR1 reads SGHTA; CDR2 reads FQGNSA. This CDR3 is 16 amino acids long. Trimming cost V 6 bases and J 4 bases, with 19 bases left between them. The CDR3 region has the DNA TGTGCCAGCAGTTCCACGGCAGCTCTATTTAATCAGCCCCAGCATTTT. Amino acids: CASSSTAALFNQPQHF.

The genes are TRBV5-8 and TRBJ2-1; D ambiguous. Germline-derived CDR1 and CDR2 are SGHTS and YDEGEE. The CDR3 has 11 amino acids. With 1 base removed from V and 9 bases from J, the gap between germline ends came to 5 bases. In DNA form, the CDR3 reads TGTGCCAGCAGCTTGTGGGGTGAGCAGTTCTTC. It yields the protein CASSLWGEQFF.

The rearrangement joins TRBV7-3 to TRBJ2-5, with 7 positions matching TRBD2. CDR1 SGHTA and CDR2 FQGTGA come from the germline V gene. The CDR3 runs to 14 residues. The J segment lost 3 bases and the V segment lost 5 bases, leaving 6 bases of the junction unmatched. CDR3 region: CASSPRGEEETQYF. CDR3 sequence (DNA): TGTGCCAGCAGCCCCCGGGGGGAGGAAGAGACCCAGTACTTC.

The rearrangement links TRBV4-3 to TRBJ2-7; TRBD2 agrees at 12 bases. Germline CDR1 and CDR2: LGHNA and YSLEER. The J segment lost 4 bases and the V segment lost 4 bases, leaving 5 bases of the junction unmatched. The CDR3 extends over 15 amino acids. The CDR3 sequence is CASSLLAGGQYEQYF. The CDR3 bases are TGCGCCAGCAGCCTCCTAGCGGGGGGGCAATACGAGCAGTACTTC.

This chain connects TRBV4-2 to TRBJ1-2; D uncertain. V dropped 4 bases and J dropped 7 bases, with 16 bases sitting between them. There are 14 residues in the CDR3. Germline loops: CDR1 LGHNA, CDR2 YNFKEQ. As DNA, the CDR3 is TGTGCCAGCAGCCCCCGGGCCGTCGTCGCTGGCTACACCTTC. It encodes CASSPRAVVAGYTF.

This clone was seen just once. The CDR3 sequence: CASSSGRAGDTQYF. The CDR3 DNA sequence: TGTGCCAGCAGCTCCGGCCGGGCTGGAGATACGCAGTATTTT. The V and J genes are TRBV7-3 and TRBJ2-3; D is undetermined. The CDR3 spans 14 residues. Germline V gives CDR1 SGHTA, CDR2 FQGTGA. V dropped 4 bases and J dropped 5 bases, with 13 bases sitting between them.

V is TRBV5-4 and J is TRBJ2-3; 9 nucleotides line up with TRBD2. Per germline, CDR1 SGHNT and CDR2 YYREEE (reference sequence). The V segment lost 4 bases and the J segment 6 bases; nucleotides outside the gene matches: 9. The CDR3 covers 15 residues. CDR3 coding DNA: TGTGCCAGCAGCCGTTTGGCGGGGGGGTCCGATACGCAGTATTTT. Its translation is CASSRLAGGSDTQYF.

This rearrangement joins TRBV27 to TRBJ1-6; no clear D. V was shortened by 6 bases and J by 2 bases, with 14 bases between the two germline ends. The CDR3 is 16 amino acids. The germline V gene has CDR1 MNHEY and CDR2 SMNVEV (reference sequence). The CDR3 reads CASSGDRATYNSPLHF. In nucleotides, the CDR3 is TGTGCCAGCAGCGGCGACCGCGCCACCTATAATTCACCCCTCCACTTT.

The CDR3 DNA reads as TGTGCCAGCTCACCGAAGGACGGATACTACAATGAGCAGTTCTTC. Amino acids: CASSPKDGYYNEQFF. The V gene is TRBV18, the J gene TRBJ2-1; D remains unclear. Trimming shortened V by 3 bases and J by 3 bases, and 12 bases separated the two germline ends. The CDR3 has 15 residues. CDR1 is KGHSH, CDR2 LQKENI, per germline.

The J gene is TRBJ1-6, the V gene TRBV27; 8 bases map to TRBD1. CDR1 and CDR2 (germline): MNHEY, SMNVEV (reference sequence). V shed 5 bases and J 10 bases; nucleotides not matched to a gene: 13. This CDR3 has 16 amino acids. CDR3 amino acids: CASSTVGGRGLSPLHF. DNA for the CDR3: TGTGCCAGCAGTACAGTAGGAGGCAGGGGGCTCTCACCCCTCCACTTT.